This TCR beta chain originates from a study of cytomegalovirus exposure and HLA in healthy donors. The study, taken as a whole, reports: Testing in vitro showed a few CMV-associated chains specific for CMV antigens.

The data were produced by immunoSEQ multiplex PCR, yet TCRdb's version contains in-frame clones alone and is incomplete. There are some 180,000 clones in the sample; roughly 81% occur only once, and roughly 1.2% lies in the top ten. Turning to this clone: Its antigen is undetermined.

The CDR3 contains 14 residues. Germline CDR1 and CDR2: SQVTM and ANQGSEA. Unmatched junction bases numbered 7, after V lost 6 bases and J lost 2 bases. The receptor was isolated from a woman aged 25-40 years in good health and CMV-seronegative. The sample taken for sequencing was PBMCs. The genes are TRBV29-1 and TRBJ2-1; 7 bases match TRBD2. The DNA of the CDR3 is TGCAGCGTCCGAGCGGGATTGGCCTACAATGAGCAGTTCTTC. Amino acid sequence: CSVRAGLAYNEQFF.